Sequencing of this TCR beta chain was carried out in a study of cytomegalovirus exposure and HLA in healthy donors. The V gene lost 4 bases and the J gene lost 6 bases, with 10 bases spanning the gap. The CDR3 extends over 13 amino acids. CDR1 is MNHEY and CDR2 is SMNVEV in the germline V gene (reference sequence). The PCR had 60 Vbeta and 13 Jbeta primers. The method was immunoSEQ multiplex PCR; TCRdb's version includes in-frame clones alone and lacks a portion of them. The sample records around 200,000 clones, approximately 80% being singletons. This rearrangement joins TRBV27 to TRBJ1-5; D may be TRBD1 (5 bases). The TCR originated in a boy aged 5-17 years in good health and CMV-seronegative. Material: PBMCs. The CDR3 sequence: CASSSGGIQPQHF. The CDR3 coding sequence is TGTGCCAGCAGTTCGGGGGGGATTCAGCCCCAGCATTTT.